The rows below give T cell receptor beta chains drawn from one sample of a study of CXCR3-negative and CXCR3-positive naive CD8 T cells. TCRdb reprocessed the 5' RACE reads and reports one entry per CDR3 protein, with no DNA. The sample includes 100,000 to 150,000 distinct CDR3 sequences. Sequenced material: naive CXCR3+ CD8+ T cells from blood. These receptors came from a human donor in good health. Some clones in this sample may be carry-over from other donors' samples. CDR3s include the opening cysteine and the closing phenylalanine or tryptophan.

V	length	J	CDR3
TRBV10-3	16	TRBJ2-5	CAISESTVRVGETQYF
TRBV7-6	15	TRBJ2-1	CASSLVTGGLDEQFF
TRBV5-1	17	TRBJ2-4	CASSWATSGVAKNIQYF
TRBV28	15	TRBJ1-1	CASSLTQGGNTEAFF
TRBV29-1	17	TRBJ2-7	CSVVAPGDSLRPYEQYF
TRBV5-4	12	TRBJ2-2	CASRAEAGELFF
TRBV6-6	15	TRBJ1-1	CASISKVYANTEAFF
TRBV4-2	14	TRBJ2-5	CASSQSGAGETQYF
TRBV7-9	16	TRBJ2-1	CASSPSDRGPYNEQFF
TRBV4-3	14	TRBJ1-5	CASSQDRGEQPQHF
TRBV6-6	15	TRBJ2-7	CASSYYGQGSYEQYF
TRBV7-7	12	TRBJ2-7	CASSFGKREQYF
TRBV29-1	14	TRBJ1-1	CSVEPRDRGTEAFF
TRBV20-1	16	TRBJ2-1	CSARDISGSVYNEQFF
TRBV29-1	14	TRBJ2-1	CSVEGSGQYNEQFF
TRBV5-1	15	TRBJ1-1	CASSSIGGSLTEAFF
TRBV19	16	TRBJ1-5	CASTDRERWSNQPQHF
TRBV29-1	14	TRBJ1-1	CSATGADMNTEAFF
TRBV4-1	16	TRBJ2-7	CASSQNHPAVAYEQYF
TRBV27	13	TRBJ1-1	CASSPQGYTEAFF
TRBV10-3	13	TRBJ2-3	CAISERITDTQYF
TRBV6-5	13	TRBJ1-2	CASSYSIIDGYTF